This T cell receptor beta chain came from a study of shared clonotypes between healthy human individuals. Source study methods: ImmunoSEQ only sent back junction sequences with no quality scores, so filtering was done differently. Here immunoSEQ multiplex PCR was the method, and the copy in TCRdb shows in-frame clones only, minus some. V and J calls and clone size are those listed in that table; D and trimming were worked out from the DNA. The repertoire has 1.4 million or so clones, around 98.5% of them found once; the top ten carry roughly 0.36%. The CDR3 is made up of 15 amino acids. Trimming took off 2 bases at V and 6 bases at J, with 13 bases between the two ends. Looked up from germline, CDR1 is MGHRA and CDR2 is YSYEKL. Notes on the study in general: Though the depth was large, rarefaction showed that sorted-subset sequencing was incomplete.

For this clone: The antigen is not known.

The source of this sequence is a man aged 25-40 years in good health. J is TRBJ2-2 and V is TRBV4-1; D gene uncertain. Input material: naive CD4+ T cells sorted from blood. Subset specified: CD45RA+ positively selected. The CDR3 protein is CASSQSGIAAGELFF. The DNA of the CDR3 is TGCGCCAGCAGCCAAAGTGGTATCGCCGCCGGGGAGCTGTTTTTT.